This T cell receptor (beta chain) was sequenced during a study of control samples from healthy donors and cancer patients. Germline CDR1 is LGHDT and CDR2 is YNNKEL (reference sequence). V was pared by 4 bases and J by 8 bases, with 11 bases between. The CDR3 is 12 amino acids. Sequencing was performed with immunoSEQ multiplex PCR; in TCRdb, only in-frame clones are kept and a portion is missing. The sample has 190,000 or so clones, just under 95% seen once; the top ten hold roughly 1.5%. This rearrangement joins TRBV3-1 (or the pseudogene TRBV3-2) to TRBJ1-2, with TRBD1 as a possible D gene (6 bases). The sequenced material came from blood. The clonotype originates from a young man in good health. CDR3 DNA sequence: TGTGCCAGCAGCCGTACGGGGGGCGGCTACACCTTC. This encodes CASSRTGGGYTF.